This TCR beta chain was sequenced during a study of read filtering for tumor transcriptome and immune sequencing. This clonotype was counted ten times or more. Trimming cost V 1 base and J 15 bases, with 13 bases left between them. This CDR3 is built from 12 residues. The library was built from about 400 ng RNA with molecular barcoded adaptors for alpha/delta and beta/gamma chains. TCRdb re-analysed the reads in MiXCR, keeping a single row per CDR3 protein. This sample has 130,000 or so distinct CDR3 sequences, with roughly 13% found just once. The sequenced sample was a population of CD138-negative cells sorted from bone marrow. The receptor was derived from a donor at least 40 years old with multiple myeloma. The chain carries TRBV12-3 or TRBV12-4 and TRBJ2-1; D is ambiguous. The CDR3 nucleotides read TGTGCCAGCAGTTTAGGACCGCCCCTGTTGTTCTTC. Translation: CASSLGPPLLFF.